The rows below give T cell receptor beta chains drawn from one sample of a study of T cells after yellow fever vaccination. TCRdb used MiXCR to reprocess the 5' RACE reads, holding one entry per CDR3 protein. Here the sample spans 250,000 to 300,000 distinct CDR3 sequences, 10% to 15% being singletons. Sequencing used CD4+ T cells sorted from PBMCs, obtained 45 days after the yellow fever booster vaccination. The receptors shown here come from a young man who received the YFV17D yellow fever vaccine. Both conserved end residues are part of each CDR3. The D gene is left open where the match is weak. Clone size, where shown, is once, few, many, or a class for clones that have expanded.

CDR3 DNA	CDR3 protein	D gene	clone size	V gene	J gene	CDR3 length
TGCGCCAGCAGCTTGGTTACGGAGGCCTACGAGCAGTACTTC	CASSLVTEAYEQYF	-	few	TRBV5-1	TRBJ2-7	14
TGTGCCAGCAGCAAAGCGTCCCGGGACAGGGGACCACAGTACTTC	CASSKASRDRGPQYF	-	-	TRBV21-1	TRBJ2-7	15
TGTGCCAGCAGTTTAGGATCGAGCGGGAGAACAGATACGCAGTATTTT	CASSLGSSGRTDTQYF	TRBD2	-	TRBV12-3/TRBV12-4	TRBJ2-3	16
TGTGCCATCAGTAACGCCTATAGCAATCAGCCCCAGCATTTT	CAISNAYSNQPQHF	-	-	TRBV10-3	TRBJ1-5	14
TGTGCCAGCGGGGCGGGAACCCAAAACATTCAGTACTTC	CASGAGTQNIQYF	-	-	TRBV2	TRBJ2-4	13
TGTGCCAGCTCACCACCCGTTGTTGGGAAGAAGCACAATGAGCAGTTCTTC	CASSPPVVGKKHNEQFF	-	-	TRBV18	TRBJ2-1	17
TGTGCCAGCAGCCCACCCGGGGGGAATCACTACGAGCAGTACTTC	CASSPPGGNHYEQYF	TRBD2	-	TRBV7-2	TRBJ2-7	15
TGCAGTGCTATGACCAGGGAGAAAATAGATCAGCCCCAGCATTTT	CSAMTREKIDQPQHF	-	-	TRBV20-1	TRBJ1-5	15
TGTGCCAGCAGCTTAGGGGGCGGTCTCGGGACGCCCTACGAGCAGTACTTC	CASSLGGGLGTPYEQYF	-	-	TRBV7-2	TRBJ2-7	17
TGTGCCAGCCCAGCGGGGAGTAGCCGGGGCACCGGGGAGCTGTTTTTT	CASPAGSSRGTGELFF	TRBD2	-	TRBV7-9	TRBJ2-2	16
TGTGCTAGCAGCTTGACAGGGGGCACTGAGCAGTACTTC	CASSLTGGTEQYF	TRBD1	few	TRBV7-7	TRBJ2-7	13
TGCGCCAGCAGCTTGGGGACAGGGCCCCCCTACGAGCAGTACTTC	CASSLGTGPPYEQYF	TRBD1	few	TRBV5-1	TRBJ2-7	15
TGCAGCGTTCGGGACAACTACAATCAGCCCCAGCATTTT	CSVRDNYNQPQHF	-	many	TRBV29-1	TRBJ1-5	13
TGTGCCAGCAGCAAATCCCGGGACATAGTTTTTGAAAAACTGTTTTTT	CASSKSRDIVFEKLFF	-	many	TRBV6-1	TRBJ1-4	16
TGTGCCAGCAGTGAAGCGCTCGCTAGCACAGATACGCAGTATTTT	CASSEALASTDTQYF	-	few	TRBV2	TRBJ2-3	15
TGTGCCAGCACAGGGTCTAGCGGGAGCTCCTACAATGAGCAGTTCTTC	CASTGSSGSSYNEQFF	TRBD2	few	TRBV6-1	TRBJ2-1	16
TGCGCCAGCAGCCCCCCAACTAGCGGTAATGAGCAGTTCTTC	CASSPPTSGNEQFF	TRBD2	few	TRBV5-1	TRBJ2-1	14
TGTGCCAGCAGGCAGGCGTCGCCTCACAATGAGCAGTTCTTC	CASRQASPHNEQFF	-	-	TRBV28	TRBJ2-1	14
TGTGCCAGCAGTTTATTAGCGGGAGACTCCTACGAGCAGTACTTC	CASSLLAGDSYEQYF	TRBD2	-	TRBV28	TRBJ2-7	15
TGCGCCAGCAGTATCTCCCCACACGACGGTGAGCAGTTCTTC	CASSISPHDGEQFF	-	few	TRBV5-1	TRBJ2-1	14
TGTGCCAGCAGCGGCACGGGACAGGGGTCACCCCTCCACTTT	CASSGTGQGSPLHF	TRBD1	many	TRBV7-2	TRBJ1-6	14
TGTGCCAGCAGTTTTCGGGACTCAGAAAACATTCAGTACTTC	CASSFRDSENIQYF	-	few	TRBV12-3/TRBV12-4	TRBJ2-4	14
TGTGCCAGCAGTTTTAGCGACAGGGGTTTGCAGTACTTC	CASSFSDRGLQYF	TRBD1	-	TRBV28	TRBJ2-7	13
TGCGCCAGCAGCTTGGCTCGGAAAGGGGATACGCAGTATTTT	CASSLARKGDTQYF	-	-	TRBV5-1	TRBJ2-3	14
TGCGCCAGCAGCTTGGCGGCAGGGGGCAGGCAGCCCCAGCATTTT	CASSLAAGGRQPQHF	TRBD1	-	TRBV5-1	TRBJ1-5	15
TGCAGTGCGGGGACTAGCGGGGACAATGAGCAGTTCTTC	CSAGTSGDNEQFF	TRBD2	-	TRBV20-1	TRBJ2-1	13